These T cell receptor beta chains were read from a single sample in a study of shared clonotypes between healthy human individuals. Sequenced by immunoSEQ multiplex PCR; TCRdb stores in-frame clones only, minus some. The data contain about 380,000 clones, 96% of them singletons. Sequences were obtained from memory CD8+ T cells sorted from blood. These receptors originate from a man aged 25-40 years in good health. Each CDR3 is given with its conserved first and last residue. A D gene is named only where the DNA matches it firmly. Some rows mark clone size as missing; the rest say once, few, many or name a class of expanded clone.

size: NA
V: TRBV19
J: TRBJ2-3
D: TRBD2
CDR3: CASTSRTSGDTDTQYF
DNA: TGTGCCAGTACCTCGCGGACTAGCGGAGACACAGATACGCAGTATTTT

size: NA
V: TRBV2
J: TRBJ1-1
D: NA
CDR3: CASIANTEAFF
DNA: TGTGCCAGCATCGCGAACACTGAAGCTTTCTTT

size: NA
V: TRBV10-3
J: TRBJ2-7
D: TRBD2
CDR3: CAISISGYEQYF
DNA: TGTGCCATCAGTATTAGCGGGTACGAGCAGTACTTC

size: once
V: TRBV28
J: TRBJ1-2
D: TRBD1
CDR3: CASGGQGRTF
DNA: TGTGCCAGCGGAGGACAGGGAAGAACCTTC

size: NA
V: TRBV5-1
J: TRBJ2-2
D: NA
CDR3: CASSLGVDTGELFF
DNA: TGCGCCAGCAGCTTGGGGGTCGACACCGGGGAGCTGTTTTTT

size: NA
V: TRBV25-1
J: TRBJ2-5
D: NA
CDR3: CASSVPGLATLVETQYF
DNA: TGTGCCAGCAGTGTTCCGGGACTGGCAACTTTAGTGGAGACCCAGTACTTC

size: NA
V: TRBV9
J: TRBJ2-7
D: NA
CDR3: CASSVGGKGYEQYF
DNA: TGTGCCAGCAGCGTAGGCGGGAAGGGGTACGAGCAGTACTTC

size: NA
V: TRBV10-3
J: TRBJ1-1
D: NA
CDR3: CAISDGQNTEAFF
DNA: TGTGCCATCAGTGACGGTCAGAACACTGAAGCTTTCTTT

size: NA
V: TRBV29-1
J: TRBJ2-5
D: NA
CDR3: CSVSGALREETQYF
DNA: TGCAGCGTCTCCGGCGCCTTAAGGGAAGAGACCCAGTACTTC

size: NA
V: TRBV10-2
J: TRBJ2-3
D: NA
CDR3: CASRNSQNVRRSDTQYF
DNA: TGCGCCAGCAGGAATAGCCAGAACGTGCGAAGGTCGGATACGCAGTATTTT

size: NA
V: TRBV28
J: TRBJ1-5
D: NA
CDR3: CASSLFKPQHF
DNA: TGTGCCAGCAGTTTATTTAAGCCCCAGCATTTT

size: NA
V: TRBV11-3
J: TRBJ2-7
D: NA
CDR3: CASSLFRSTYEQYF
DNA: TGTGCCAGCAGCTTATTCAGGTCAACTTACGAGCAGTACTTC

size: NA
V: TRBV11-2
J: TRBJ2-1
D: TRBD2
CDR3: CASSLGLAGGEQFF
DNA: TGTGCCAGCAGCCTGGGACTAGCGGGAGGTGAGCAGTTCTTC

size: NA
V: TRBV14
J: TRBJ2-7
D: NA
CDR3: CASSQGVSGYEQYF
DNA: TGTGCCAGCAGCCAAGGAGTCAGCGGCTACGAGCAGTACTTC

size: NA
V: TRBV5-6
J: TRBJ1-2
D: TRBD1
CDR3: CASSSTGNYGYTF
DNA: TGTGCCAGCAGCTCGACAGGGAACTATGGCTACACCTTC

size: NA
V: TRBV2
J: TRBJ2-7
D: NA
CDR3: CASTVAGLYEQYF
DNA: TGTGCCAGCACGGTGGCGGGACTCTACGAGCAGTACTTC

size: NA
V: TRBV5-1
J: TRBJ2-7
D: TRBD1
CDR3: CASTYKPKGQGVNYEQYF
DNA: TGCGCCAGCACCTATAAACCAAAAGGACAGGGGGTGAACTACGAGCAGTACTTC

size: once
V: TRBV7-6
J: TRBJ2-2
D: NA
CDR3: CASSLPGPTGNTGELFF
DNA: TGTGCCAGCAGCTTACCAGGGCCGACAGGGAACACCGGGGAGCTGTTTTTT

size: NA
V: TRBV5-6
J: TRBJ2-1
D: NA
CDR3: CASSLTNNEQFF
DNA: TGTGCCAGCAGCTTGACCAACAATGAGCAGTTCTTC

size: NA
V: TRBV7-9
J: TRBJ2-1
D: NA
CDR3: CASKASSYNEQFF
DNA: TGTGCCAGCAAGGCCTCCTCCTACAATGAGCAGTTCTTC

size: NA
V: TRBV21-1
J: TRBJ2-3
D: NA
CDR3: CASSKDGDPDTQYF
DNA: TGTGCCAGCAGCAAAGACGGGGACCCAGATACGCAGTATTTT

size: NA
V: TRBV14
J: TRBJ2-2
D: TRBD1
CDR3: CASSPTGGTGELFF
DNA: TGTGCCAGCAGCCCGACAGGGGGCACCGGGGAGCTGTTTTTT

size: NA
V: TRBV5-6
J: TRBJ2-7
D: TRBD1
CDR3: CASSSWTGAYEQYF
DNA: TGTGCCAGCAGCTCCTGGACAGGGGCCTACGAGCAGTACTTC

size: NA
V: TRBV6-5
J: TRBJ1-5
D: NA
CDR3: CASRLGARSNQPQHF
DNA: TGTGCCAGCAGACTGGGAGCCCGAAGCAATCAGCCCCAGCATTTT

size: NA
V: TRBV7-9
J: TRBJ2-3
D: NA
CDR3: CASSFIRGSSTDTQYF
DNA: TGTGCCAGCAGCTTCATCCGCGGATCTAGCACAGATACGCAGTATTTT

size: NA
V: TRBV2
J: TRBJ2-6
D: NA
CDR3: CASTGVGANVLTF
DNA: TGTGCCAGCACCGGGGTTGGGGCCAACGTCCTGACTTTC

size: NA
V: TRBV5-5
J: TRBJ2-3
D: TRBD2
CDR3: CASSLSAGGIRTDTQYF
DNA: TGTGCCAGCAGCTTGAGCGCGGGAGGAATAAGGACAGATACGCAGTATTTT

size: once
V: TRBV14
J: TRBJ1-2
D: NA
CDR3: CASSQGLRSRGRSSGYTF
DNA: TGTGCCAGCAGCCAAGGGTTAAGGAGTAGGGGGAGGTCGTCTGGCTACACCTTC

size: NA
V: TRBV28
J: TRBJ1-3
D: TRBD1
CDR3: CASGSGGLGNTIYF
DNA: TGTGCCAGCGGCTCAGGGGGGCTGGGAAACACCATATATTTT

size: NA
V: TRBV10-2
J: TRBJ2-2
D: TRBD2
CDR3: CASKREGTGELFF
DNA: TGCGCCAGCAAGCGGGAGGGCACCGGGGAGCTGTTTTTT

size: NA
V: TRBV5-1
J: TRBJ2-5
D: NA
CDR3: CASLRIGETQYF
DNA: TGCGCCAGCTTACGAATCGGGGAGACCCAGTACTTC

size: NA
V: TRBV1
J: TRBJ2-2
D: NA
CDR3: CTGGDRLGRALFF
DNA: TGCACCGGTGGGGACAGGCTTGGGCGGGCGCTGTTTTTT

size: NA
V: TRBV20-1
J: TRBJ2-1
D: TRBD2
CDR3: CSGRREYQFF
DNA: TGCAGTGGACGGCGGGAGTACCAGTTCTTC

size: NA
V: TRBV10-3
J: TRBJ1-2
D: TRBD1
CDR3: CAISEGDRGYGYTF
DNA: TGTGCCATCAGTGAGGGAGACAGGGGCTATGGCTACACCTTC

size: NA
V: TRBV29-1
J: TRBJ2-1
D: NA
CDR3: CSVVFSTPNEQFF
DNA: TGCAGCGTTGTCTTCTCGACTCCCAATGAGCAGTTCTTC

size: NA
V: TRBV10-3
J: TRBJ2-1
D: NA
CDR3: CAISESGAPEQFF
DNA: TGTGCCATCAGTGAGTCGGGGGCACCCGAGCAGTTCTTC

size: NA
V: TRBV30
J: TRBJ2-1
D: TRBD2
CDR3: CAWTGLAGPNEQFF
DNA: TGTGCCTGGACGGGACTAGCGGGACCCAATGAGCAGTTCTTC

size: NA
V: TRBV28
J: TRBJ2-1
D: TRBD2
CDR3: CASSQQRERGEQFF
DNA: TGTGCCAGCAGTCAACAGCGGGAGAGGGGTGAGCAGTTCTTC

size: NA
V: TRBV5-1
J: TRBJ2-2
D: NA
CDR3: CASSLGLLAATGELFF
DNA: TGCGCCAGCAGCTTGGGCTTACTAGCCGCTACCGGGGAGCTGTTTTTT

size: NA
V: TRBV15
J: TRBJ2-1
D: TRBD2
CDR3: CATSRDRTRVNEQFF
DNA: TGTGCCACCAGCAGAGACCGGACTAGGGTAAATGAGCAGTTCTTC

size: NA
V: TRBV28
J: TRBJ1-1
D: NA
CDR3: CASSEVVQGSWTEAFF
DNA: TGTGCCAGCAGTGAGGTGGTACAGGGATCATGGACTGAAGCTTTCTTT

size: NA
V: TRBV5-1
J: TRBJ2-5
D: NA
CDR3: CASSGWTQDETQYF
DNA: TGCGCCAGCAGCGGGTGGACACAGGACGAGACCCAGTACTTC

size: NA
V: TRBV18
J: TRBJ2-2
D: NA
CDR3: CASSLERDYTGELFF
DNA: TGTGCCAGCTCACTCGAAAGGGACTACACCGGGGAGCTGTTTTTT

size: NA
V: TRBV2
J: TRBJ1-5
D: NA
CDR3: CASSLDSLNQPQHF
DNA: TGTGCCAGCAGTCTGGACAGCCTCAATCAGCCCCAGCATTTT

size: few
V: TRBV20-1
J: TRBJ1-2
D: NA
CDR3: CSARAGGYTF
DNA: TGCAGTGCTAGAGCCGGTGGCTACACCTTC

size: NA
V: TRBV27
J: TRBJ2-7
D: NA
CDR3: CASSSHLTRDTSSYEQYF
DNA: TGTGCCAGCAGTTCCCACCTCACCCGGGACACCAGCTCCTACGAGCAGTACTTC

size: once
V: TRBV18
J: TRBJ1-1
D: NA
CDR3: CASSLSVEVEAFF
DNA: TGTGCCAGCTCACTATCGGTAGAAGTTGAAGCTTTCTTT

size: NA
V: TRBV2
J: TRBJ2-1
D: NA
CDR3: CASSLSMRGNEQFF
DNA: TGTGCCAGCAGCCTGAGCATGAGGGGCAATGAGCAGTTCTTC

size: few
V: TRBV30
J: TRBJ1-5
D: NA
CDR3: CAWSGAVRQPQHF
DNA: TGTGCCTGGAGTGGGGCGGTACGTCAGCCCCAGCATTTT

size: NA
V: TRBV18
J: TRBJ2-5
D: TRBD1
CDR3: CASSPRTGEETQYF
DNA: TGTGCCAGCTCACCACGTACAGGGGAAGAGACCCAGTACTTC